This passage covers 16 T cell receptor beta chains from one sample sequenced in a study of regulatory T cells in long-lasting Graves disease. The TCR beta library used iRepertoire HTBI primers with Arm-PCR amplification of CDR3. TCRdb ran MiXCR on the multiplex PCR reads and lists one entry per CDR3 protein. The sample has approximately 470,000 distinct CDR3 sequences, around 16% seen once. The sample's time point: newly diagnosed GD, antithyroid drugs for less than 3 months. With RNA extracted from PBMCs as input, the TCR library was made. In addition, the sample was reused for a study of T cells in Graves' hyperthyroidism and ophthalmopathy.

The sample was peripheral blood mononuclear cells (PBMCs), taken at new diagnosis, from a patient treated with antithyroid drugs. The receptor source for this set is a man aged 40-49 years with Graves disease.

The CDR3 coding sequence is TGCGCCAGCAGCCAAGAGTCGAGGACGGCAGGTCCCCTCCACTTT. Protein sequence: CASSQESRTAGPLHF. The gene calls are TRBV4-1 and TRBJ1-6; D is undetermined. The length of the CDR3 is 15 residues. Trimming took 0 bases from V and 13 from J, leaving 16 bases between them. Germline CDR1 is MGHRA and CDR2 is YSYEKL.

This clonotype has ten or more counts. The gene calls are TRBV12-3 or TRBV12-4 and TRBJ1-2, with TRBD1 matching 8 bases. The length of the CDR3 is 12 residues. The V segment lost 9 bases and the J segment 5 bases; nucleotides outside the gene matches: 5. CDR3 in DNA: TGTGCCAGTCGGACAGGGTGGTATGGCTACACCTTC. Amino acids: CASRTGWYGYTF.

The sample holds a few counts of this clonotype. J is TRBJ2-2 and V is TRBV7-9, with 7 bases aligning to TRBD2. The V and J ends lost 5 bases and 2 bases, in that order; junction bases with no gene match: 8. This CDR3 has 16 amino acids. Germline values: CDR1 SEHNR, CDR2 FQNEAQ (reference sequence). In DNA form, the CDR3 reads TGTGCCAGCAGCCTGAAGCCTAGCGGAAACACCGGGGAGCTGTTTTTT. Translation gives CASSLKPSGNTGELFF.

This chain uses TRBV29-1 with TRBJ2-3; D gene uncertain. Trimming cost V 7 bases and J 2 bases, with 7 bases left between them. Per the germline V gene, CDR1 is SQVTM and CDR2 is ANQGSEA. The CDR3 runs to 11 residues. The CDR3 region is CSASPTDTQYF. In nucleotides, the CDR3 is TGCAGCGCCTCCCCCACAGATACGCAGTATTTT.

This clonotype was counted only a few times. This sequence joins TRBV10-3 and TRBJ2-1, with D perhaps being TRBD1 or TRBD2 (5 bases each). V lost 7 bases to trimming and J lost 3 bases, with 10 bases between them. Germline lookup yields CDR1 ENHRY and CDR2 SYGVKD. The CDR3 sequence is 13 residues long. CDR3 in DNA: TGTGCCATCATGGGGGTCCTCTACAATGAGCAGTTCTTC. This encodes CAIMGVLYNEQFF.

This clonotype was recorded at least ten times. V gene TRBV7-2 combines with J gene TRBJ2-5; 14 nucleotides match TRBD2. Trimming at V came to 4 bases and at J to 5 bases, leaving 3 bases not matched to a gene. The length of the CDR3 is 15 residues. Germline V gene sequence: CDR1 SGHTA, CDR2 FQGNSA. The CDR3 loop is CASSSTSGRGETQYF. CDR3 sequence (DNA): TGTGCCAGCAGCTCGACTAGCGGGAGGGGGGAGACCCAGTACTTC.

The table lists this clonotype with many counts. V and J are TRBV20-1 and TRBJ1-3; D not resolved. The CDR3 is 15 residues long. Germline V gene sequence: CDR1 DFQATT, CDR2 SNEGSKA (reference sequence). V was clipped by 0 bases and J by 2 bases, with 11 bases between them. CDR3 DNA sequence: TGCAGTGCTAGAGATCTAGGTGCGACTGGAAACACCATATATTTT. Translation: CSARDLGATGNTIYF.

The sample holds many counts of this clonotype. For the CDR3, the DNA is TGTGCCACCAGCCCTCGGACAGGGAAGACAGATACGCAGTATTTT. It is translated as CATSPRTGKTDTQYF. The chain is built from TRBV24-1 and TRBJ2-3; 8 bases line up with TRBD1. The CDR3 has 15 residues. Germline CDR1 KGHDR, CDR2 SFDVKD. J was trimmed by 3 bases and V by 7 bases; bases with no gene match: 8.

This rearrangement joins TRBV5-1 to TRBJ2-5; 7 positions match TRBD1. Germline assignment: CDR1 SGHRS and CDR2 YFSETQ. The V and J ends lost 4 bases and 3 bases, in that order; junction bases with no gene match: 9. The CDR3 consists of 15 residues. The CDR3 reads CASSRFGTDEETQYF. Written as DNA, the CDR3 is TGCGCCAGCAGCAGATTCGGGACAGATGAAGAGACCCAGTACTTC.

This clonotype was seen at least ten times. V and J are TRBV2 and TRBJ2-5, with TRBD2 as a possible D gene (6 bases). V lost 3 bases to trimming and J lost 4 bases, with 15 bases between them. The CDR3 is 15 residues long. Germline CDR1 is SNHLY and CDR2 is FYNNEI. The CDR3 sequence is CASSDMAGNGETQYF. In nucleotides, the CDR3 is TGTGCCAGCAGTGACATGGCGGGAAACGGAGAGACCCAGTACTTC.

CDR3 bases: TGCGCCAGCAGCTTGTCAGGGGCGGGAGGGCCCCAAGATACGCAGTATTTT. It is translated as CASSLSGAGGPQDTQYF. V and J are TRBV5-1 and TRBJ2-3; TRBD2 matches at 9 bases. V lost 1 base and J lost 5; bases outside the gene matches: 11. Germline CDR1 SGHRS, CDR2 YFSETQ. This CDR3 spans 17 amino acids.

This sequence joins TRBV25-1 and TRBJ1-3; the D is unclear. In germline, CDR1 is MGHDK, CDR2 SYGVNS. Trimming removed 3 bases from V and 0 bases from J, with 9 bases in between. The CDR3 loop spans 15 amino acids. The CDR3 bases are TGTGCCAGCAGTGAGGGGTGGAACTCTGGAAACACCATATATTTT. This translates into CASSEGWNSGNTIYF.

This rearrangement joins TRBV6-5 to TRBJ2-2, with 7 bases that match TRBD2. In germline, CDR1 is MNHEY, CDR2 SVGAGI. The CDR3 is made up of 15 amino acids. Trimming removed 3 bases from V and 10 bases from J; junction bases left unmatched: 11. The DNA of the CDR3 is TGTGCCAGCAGTTATAACGGCCCAGCGGGAATGGAGCTGTTTTTT. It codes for CASSYNGPAGMELFF.

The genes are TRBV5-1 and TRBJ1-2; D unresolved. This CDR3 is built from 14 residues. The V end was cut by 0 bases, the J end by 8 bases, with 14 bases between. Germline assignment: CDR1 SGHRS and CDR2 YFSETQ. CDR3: CASSLAGSLYGYTF. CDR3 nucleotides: TGCGCCAGCAGCTTGGCCGGGAGTCTATACGGCTACACCTTC.

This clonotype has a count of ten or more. CDR3 nucleotide sequence: TGTGCCAGCACGGCAATAGCGTTTGATACGCAGTATTTT. Encoded protein: CASTAIAFDTQYF. This rearrangement joins TRBV2 to TRBJ2-3; possibly TRBD2 for D (5 bases). V lost 7 bases and J lost 6, with 14 bases in between. Germline CDR1 reads SNHLY; CDR2 reads FYNNEI. The CDR3 is 13 residues long.

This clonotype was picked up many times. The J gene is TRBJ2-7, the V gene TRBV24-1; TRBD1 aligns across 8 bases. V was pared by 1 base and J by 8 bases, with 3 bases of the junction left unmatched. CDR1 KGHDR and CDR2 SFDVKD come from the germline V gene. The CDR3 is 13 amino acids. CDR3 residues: CATSDFNRGKQYF. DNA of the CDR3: TGTGCCACCAGTGATTTCAACAGGGGGAAGCAGTACTTC.